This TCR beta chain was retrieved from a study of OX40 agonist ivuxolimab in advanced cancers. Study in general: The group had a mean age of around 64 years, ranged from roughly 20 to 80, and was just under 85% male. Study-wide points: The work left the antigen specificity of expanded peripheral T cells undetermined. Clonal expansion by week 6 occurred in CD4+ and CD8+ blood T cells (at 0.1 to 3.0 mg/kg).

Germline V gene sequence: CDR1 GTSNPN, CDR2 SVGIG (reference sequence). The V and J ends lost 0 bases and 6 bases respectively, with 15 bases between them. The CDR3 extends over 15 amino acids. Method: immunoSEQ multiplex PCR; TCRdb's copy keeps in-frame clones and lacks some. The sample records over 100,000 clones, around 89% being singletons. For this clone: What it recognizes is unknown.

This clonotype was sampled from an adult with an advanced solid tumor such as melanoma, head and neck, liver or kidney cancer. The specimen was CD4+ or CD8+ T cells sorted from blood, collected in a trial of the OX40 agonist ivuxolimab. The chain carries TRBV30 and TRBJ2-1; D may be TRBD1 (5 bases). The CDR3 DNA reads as TGTGCCTGGAGTGTAGGGGCTAGACGACTCAATGAGCAGTTCTTC. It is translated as CAWSVGARRLNEQFF.